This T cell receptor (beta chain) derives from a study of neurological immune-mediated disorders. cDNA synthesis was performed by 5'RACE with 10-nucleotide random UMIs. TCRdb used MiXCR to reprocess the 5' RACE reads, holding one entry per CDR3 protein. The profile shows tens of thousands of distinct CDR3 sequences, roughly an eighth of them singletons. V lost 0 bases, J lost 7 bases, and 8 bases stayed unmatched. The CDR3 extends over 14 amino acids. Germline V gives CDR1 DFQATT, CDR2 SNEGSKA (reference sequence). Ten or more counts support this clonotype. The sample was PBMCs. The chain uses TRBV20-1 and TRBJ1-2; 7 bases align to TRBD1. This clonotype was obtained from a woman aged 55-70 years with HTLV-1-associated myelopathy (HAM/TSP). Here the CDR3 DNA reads TGCAGTGCTAGAGATAATCAGGGGGTCAGTGGCTACACCTTC. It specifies CSARDNQGVSGYTF.